This T cell receptor beta chain was profiled in a study of blood T cell repertoires in COVID-19. In the study overall: Both acute and convalescent COVID-19 samples were obtained from the United States, Italy and Spain. The analysed material was cDNA or gDNA that came from T cells, B-cell-depleted T cells, or PBMCs.

In the study's own analysis: Amplifying reference gene primers gave estimates of nucleated cell counts. Repertoires were generated with immunoSEQ multiplex PCR, while TCRdb's copy carries only in-frame clones and drops some. That table is the source of V, J and clone size, and D and trimming were worked out from the DNA. The sample holds roughly 70,000 clones, around 77% seen once. Germline CDR1 SGHTA, CDR2 FQGNSA. The germline V and J ends were trimmed by 8 bases and 7 bases, with 15 bases remaining between them. This CDR3 is 14 amino acids long. With respect to this clone: The sample carries other DNA sequences with the same CDR3.

The specimen was peripheral blood. This chain uses TRBV7-2 with TRBJ1-6; the D gene is possibly TRBD1 (5 bases). The source is a human donor in a cohort sampled during active COVID-19. CDR3 protein: CASSLDRANSPLHF. CDR3 nucleotides: TGTGCCAGCTCCTTAGACAGAGCAAATTCACCCCTCCACTTT.